This T cell receptor (beta chain) was sequenced in a study of blood T cells in healthy people across ages. Whole-study findings and limits: Any conclusive comparison of naive versus antigen-experienced cells was prevented by using unsorted PBMCs. The study found more naive CD4+ cells and higher diversity in long-lived than aged donors.

Next came a second PCR, run for roughly 6 to 11 cycles, which used a sample-barcoded 5' primer along with a J-beta primer mix. From the 5' RACE reads, TCRdb called clonotypes with MiXCR, one entry per CDR3 protein. The sample lists about 1,400,000 distinct CDR3 sequences, 35% to 45% occurring once. A note on this clonotype: Its antigen remains unidentified.

Sequenced material: blood. This TCR was sampled from a woman aged 18-29 years in good health.

CDR3 nucleotide sequence: TGTGCCAGCAGTTACTCGAGCAGGGGTGGCTCACCCCTCCACTTT. The encoded protein is CASSYSSRGGSPLHF. The genes are TRBV6-5 and TRBJ1-6, with TRBD1 as a possible D gene (6 bases). The V gene's germline CDR1 is MNHEY and CDR2 SVGAGI. Trimming cost V 0 bases and J 10 bases, with 13 bases left between them. The CDR3 covers 15 residues.